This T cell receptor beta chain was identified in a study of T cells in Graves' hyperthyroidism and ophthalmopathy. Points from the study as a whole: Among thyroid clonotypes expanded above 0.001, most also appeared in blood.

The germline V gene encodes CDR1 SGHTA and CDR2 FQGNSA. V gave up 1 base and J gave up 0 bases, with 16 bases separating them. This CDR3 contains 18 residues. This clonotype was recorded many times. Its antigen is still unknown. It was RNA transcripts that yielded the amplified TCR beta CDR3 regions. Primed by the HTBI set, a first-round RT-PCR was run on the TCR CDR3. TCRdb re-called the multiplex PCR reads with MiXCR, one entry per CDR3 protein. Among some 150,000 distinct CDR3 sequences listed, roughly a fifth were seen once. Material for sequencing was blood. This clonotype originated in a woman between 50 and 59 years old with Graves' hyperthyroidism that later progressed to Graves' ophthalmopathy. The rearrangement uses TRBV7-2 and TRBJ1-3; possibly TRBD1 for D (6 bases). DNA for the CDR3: TGTGCCAGCAGCTTAGTCGGGGGCGGTAGTTTCTCTGGAAACACCATATATTTT. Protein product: CASSLVGGGSFSGNTIYF.